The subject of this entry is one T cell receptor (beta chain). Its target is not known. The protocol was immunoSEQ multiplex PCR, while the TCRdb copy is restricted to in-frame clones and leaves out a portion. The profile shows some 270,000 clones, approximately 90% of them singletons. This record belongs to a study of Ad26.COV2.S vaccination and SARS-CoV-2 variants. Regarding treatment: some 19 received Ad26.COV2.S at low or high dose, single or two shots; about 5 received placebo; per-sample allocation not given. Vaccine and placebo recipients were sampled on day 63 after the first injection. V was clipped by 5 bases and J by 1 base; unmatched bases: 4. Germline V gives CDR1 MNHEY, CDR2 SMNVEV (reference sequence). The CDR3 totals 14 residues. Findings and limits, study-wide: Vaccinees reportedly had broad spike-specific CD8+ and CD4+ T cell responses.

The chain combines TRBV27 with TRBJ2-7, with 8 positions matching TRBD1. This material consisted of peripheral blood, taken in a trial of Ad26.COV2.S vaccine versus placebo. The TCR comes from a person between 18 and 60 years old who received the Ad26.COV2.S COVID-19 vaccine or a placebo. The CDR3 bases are TGTGCCAGCAGTCGTCGACAGGGGTCCTACGAGCAGTACTTC. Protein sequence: CASSRRQGSYEQYF.